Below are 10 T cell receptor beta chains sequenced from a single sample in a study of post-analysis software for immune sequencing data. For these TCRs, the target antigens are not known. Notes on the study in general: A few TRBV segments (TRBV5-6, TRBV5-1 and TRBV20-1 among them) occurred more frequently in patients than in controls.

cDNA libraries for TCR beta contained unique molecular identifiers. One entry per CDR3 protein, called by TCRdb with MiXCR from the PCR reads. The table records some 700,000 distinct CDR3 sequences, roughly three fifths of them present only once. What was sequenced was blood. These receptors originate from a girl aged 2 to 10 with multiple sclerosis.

The CDR3 DNA follows: TGTGCCAGCAGTGGTCGGGGGGCGGAGGAGACCCAGTACTTC. Protein sequence: CASSGRGAEETQYF. V and J are TRBV25-1 and TRBJ2-5; possible D gene TRBD2, 7 bases. Germline V gene lookup returns CDR1 MGHDK and CDR2 SYGVNS. The CDR3 spans 14 residues. Trimming cost V 4 bases and J 5 bases, with 14 bases left between them. Based on the CDR3 plus reference TRBV25-1 and TRBJ2-5, the full variable domain is EADIYQTPRYLVIGTGKKITLECSQTMGHDKMYWYQQDPGMELHLIHYSYGVNSTEKGDLSSESTVSRIRTEHFPLTLESARPSHTSQYLCASSGRGAEETQYFGPGTRLLVL.

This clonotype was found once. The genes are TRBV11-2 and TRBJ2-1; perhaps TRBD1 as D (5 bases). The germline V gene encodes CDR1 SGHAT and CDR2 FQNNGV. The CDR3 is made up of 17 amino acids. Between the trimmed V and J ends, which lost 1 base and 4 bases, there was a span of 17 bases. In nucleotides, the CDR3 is TGTGCCAGCAGCTTAGGCAGTAGGGGATCCAAATACAATGAGCAGTTCTTC. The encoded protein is CASSLGSRGSKYNEQFF.

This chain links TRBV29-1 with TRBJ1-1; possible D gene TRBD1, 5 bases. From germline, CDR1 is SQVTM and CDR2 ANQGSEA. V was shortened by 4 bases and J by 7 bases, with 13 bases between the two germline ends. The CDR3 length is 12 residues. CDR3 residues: CSVGDPGVEAFF. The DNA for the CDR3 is TGCAGCGTTGGAGACCCGGGGGTTGAAGCTTTCTTT.

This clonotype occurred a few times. This chain's CDR3 is CSVGQGERYEQYF. As DNA, the CDR3 is TGCAGCGTCGGACAGGGGGAACGCTACGAGCAGTACTTC. This chain uses TRBV29-1 with TRBJ2-7; 10 positions match TRBD1. With V trimmed by 6 bases and J by 3 bases, 5 bases remained unmatched. The V gene's germline CDR1 is SQVTM and CDR2 ANQGSEA. The CDR3 length is 13 residues.

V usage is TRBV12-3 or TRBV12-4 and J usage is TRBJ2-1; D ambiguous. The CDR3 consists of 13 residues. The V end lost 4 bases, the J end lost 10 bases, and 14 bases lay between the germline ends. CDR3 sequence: CASSSEVGVEQFF. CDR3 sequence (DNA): TGTGCCAGCAGTTCAGAAGTGGGCGTGGAGCAGTTCTTC.

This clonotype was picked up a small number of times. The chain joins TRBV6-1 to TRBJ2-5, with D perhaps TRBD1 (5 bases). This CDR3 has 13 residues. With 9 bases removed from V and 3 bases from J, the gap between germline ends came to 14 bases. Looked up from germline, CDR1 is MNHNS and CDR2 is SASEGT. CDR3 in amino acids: CASRRQGEETQYF. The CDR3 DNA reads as TGTGCCAGTCGTCGGCAGGGTGAAGAGACCCAGTACTTC.

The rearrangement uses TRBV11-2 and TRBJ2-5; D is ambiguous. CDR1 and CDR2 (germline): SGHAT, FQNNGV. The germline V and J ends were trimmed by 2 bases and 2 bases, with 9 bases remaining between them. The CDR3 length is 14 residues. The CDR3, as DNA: TGTGCCAGCAGCTTATTGGCGGAACAAGAGACCCAGTACTTC. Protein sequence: CASSLLAEQETQYF.

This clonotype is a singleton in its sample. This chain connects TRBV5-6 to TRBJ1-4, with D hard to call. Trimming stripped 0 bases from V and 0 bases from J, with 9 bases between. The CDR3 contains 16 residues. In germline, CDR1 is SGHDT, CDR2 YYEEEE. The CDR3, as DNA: TGTGCCAGCAGCTTGGTTCAGACTGCAACTAATGAAAAACTGTTTTTT. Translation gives CASSLVQTATNEKLFF.

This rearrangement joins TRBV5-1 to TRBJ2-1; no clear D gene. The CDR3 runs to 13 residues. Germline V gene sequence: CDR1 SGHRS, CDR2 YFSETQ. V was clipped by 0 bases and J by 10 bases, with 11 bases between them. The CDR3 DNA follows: TGCGCCAGCAGCTTGGTTTTGCGGAACGAGCAGTTCTTC. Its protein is CASSLVLRNEQFF.

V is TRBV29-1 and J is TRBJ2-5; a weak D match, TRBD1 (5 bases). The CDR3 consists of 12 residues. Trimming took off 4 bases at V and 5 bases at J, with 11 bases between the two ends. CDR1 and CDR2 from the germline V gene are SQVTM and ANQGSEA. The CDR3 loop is CSVVGVGETQYF. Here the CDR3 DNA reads TGCAGCGTTGTAGGGGTAGGCGAGACCCAGTACTTC.